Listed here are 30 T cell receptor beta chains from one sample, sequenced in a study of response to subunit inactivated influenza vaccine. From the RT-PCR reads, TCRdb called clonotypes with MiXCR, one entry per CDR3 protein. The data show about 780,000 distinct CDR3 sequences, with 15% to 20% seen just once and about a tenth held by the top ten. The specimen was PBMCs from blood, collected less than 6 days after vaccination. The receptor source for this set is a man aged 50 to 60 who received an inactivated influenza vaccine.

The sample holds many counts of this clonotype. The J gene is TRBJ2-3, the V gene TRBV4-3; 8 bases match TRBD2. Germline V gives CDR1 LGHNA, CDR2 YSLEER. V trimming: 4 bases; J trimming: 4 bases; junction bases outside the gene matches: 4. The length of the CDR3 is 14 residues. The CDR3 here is CASSPRGGADTQYF. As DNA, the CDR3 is TGCGCCAGCAGCCCTCGGGGGGGTGCAGATACGCAGTATTTT.

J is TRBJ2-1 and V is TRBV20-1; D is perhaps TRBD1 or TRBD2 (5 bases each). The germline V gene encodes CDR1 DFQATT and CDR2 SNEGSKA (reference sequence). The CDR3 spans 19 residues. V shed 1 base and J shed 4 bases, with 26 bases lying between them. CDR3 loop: CSARVPGLIPKGTYNEQFF. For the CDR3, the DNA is TGCAGTGCTAGAGTCCCCGGGCTCATTCCTAAGGGGACGTACAATGAGCAGTTCTTC.

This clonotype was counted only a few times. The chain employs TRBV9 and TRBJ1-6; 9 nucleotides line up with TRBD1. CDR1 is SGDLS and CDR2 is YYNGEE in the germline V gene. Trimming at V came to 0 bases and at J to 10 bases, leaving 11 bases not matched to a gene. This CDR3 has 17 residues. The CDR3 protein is CASSVEEGTGGRSPLHF. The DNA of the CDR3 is TGTGCCAGCAGCGTAGAGGAGGGCACAGGGGGCAGATCACCCCTCCACTTT.

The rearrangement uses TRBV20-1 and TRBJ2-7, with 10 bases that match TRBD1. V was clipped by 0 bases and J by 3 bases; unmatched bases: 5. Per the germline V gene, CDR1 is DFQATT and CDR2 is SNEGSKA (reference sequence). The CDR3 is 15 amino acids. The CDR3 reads CSARDRDRGYYEQYF. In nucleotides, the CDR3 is TGCAGTGCTAGAGACCGGGACAGGGGTTACTACGAGCAGTACTTC.

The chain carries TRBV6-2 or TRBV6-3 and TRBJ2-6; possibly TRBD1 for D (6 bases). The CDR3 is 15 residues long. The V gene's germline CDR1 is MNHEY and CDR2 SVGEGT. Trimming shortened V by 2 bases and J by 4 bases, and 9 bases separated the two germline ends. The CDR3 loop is CASSYPGTGANVLTF. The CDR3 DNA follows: TGTGCCAGCAGTTACCCCGGGACAGGGGCCAACGTCCTGACTTTC.

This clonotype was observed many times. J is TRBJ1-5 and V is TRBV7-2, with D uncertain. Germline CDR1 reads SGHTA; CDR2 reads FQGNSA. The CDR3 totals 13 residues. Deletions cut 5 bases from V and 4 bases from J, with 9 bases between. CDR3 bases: TGTGCCAGCAGCGGCCGGGGTAATCAGCCCCAGCATTTT. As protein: CASSGRGNQPQHF.

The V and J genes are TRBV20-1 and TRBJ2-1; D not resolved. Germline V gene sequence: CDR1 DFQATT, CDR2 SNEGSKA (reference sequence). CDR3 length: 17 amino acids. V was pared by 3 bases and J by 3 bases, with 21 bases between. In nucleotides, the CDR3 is TGCAGTGCTAGGGGGATCGGTGGGGTTGCCCTCTACAATGAGCAGTTCTTC. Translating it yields CSARGIGGVALYNEQFF.

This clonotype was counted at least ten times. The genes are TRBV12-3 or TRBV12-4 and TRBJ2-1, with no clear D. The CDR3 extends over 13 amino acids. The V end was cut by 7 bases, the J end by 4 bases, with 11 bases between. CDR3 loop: CASTMGRYNEQFF. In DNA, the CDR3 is TGTGCCAGCACCATGGGCCGGTACAATGAGCAGTTCTTC.

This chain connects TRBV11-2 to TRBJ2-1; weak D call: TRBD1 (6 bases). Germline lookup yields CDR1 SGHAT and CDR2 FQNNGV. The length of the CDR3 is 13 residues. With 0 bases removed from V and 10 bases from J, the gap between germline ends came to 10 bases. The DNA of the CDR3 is TGTGCCAGCAGCTTAGACCGGGACACAGAGCAGTTCTTC. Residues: CASSLDRDTEQFF.

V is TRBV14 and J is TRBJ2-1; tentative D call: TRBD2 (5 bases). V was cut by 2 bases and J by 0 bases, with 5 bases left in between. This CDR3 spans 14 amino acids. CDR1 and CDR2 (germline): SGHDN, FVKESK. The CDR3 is CASSQTSSYNEQFF. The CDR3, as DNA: TGTGCCAGCAGCCAAACTAGCTCCTACAATGAGCAGTTCTTC.

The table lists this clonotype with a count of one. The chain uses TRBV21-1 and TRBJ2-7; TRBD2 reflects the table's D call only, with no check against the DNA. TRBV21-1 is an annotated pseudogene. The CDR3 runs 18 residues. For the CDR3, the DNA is TGTGCCAGCAGCAATTATAAGTCTGTGGAGGGGAGCTCCTACGAGCAGTACTTC. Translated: CASSNYKSVEGSSYEQYF.

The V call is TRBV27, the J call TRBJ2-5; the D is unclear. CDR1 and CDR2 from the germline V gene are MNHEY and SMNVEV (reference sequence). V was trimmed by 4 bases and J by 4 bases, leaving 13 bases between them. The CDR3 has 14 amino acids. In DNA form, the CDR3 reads TGTGCCAGCAGTTCCCTTAGCTTGGGAGAGACCCAGTACTTC. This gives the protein CASSSLSLGETQYF.

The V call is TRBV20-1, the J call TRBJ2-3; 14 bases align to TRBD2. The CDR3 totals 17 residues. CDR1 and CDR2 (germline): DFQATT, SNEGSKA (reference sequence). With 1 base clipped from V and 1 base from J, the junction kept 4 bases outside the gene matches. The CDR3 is CSARAGTSGSGTDTQYF. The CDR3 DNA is TGCAGTGCTAGAGCCGGGACTAGCGGGAGTGGCACAGATACGCAGTATTTT.

The DNA for the CDR3 is TGCGCCAGCAGCCAGGGACAGGCGGAAGCTTCACCCCTCCACTTT. Protein: CASSQGQAEASPLHF. This chain connects TRBV4-3 to TRBJ1-6; 8 nucleotides align to TRBD1. Trimming cost V 3 bases and J 9 bases; bases outside gene matches: 7. CDR1 is LGHNA, CDR2 YSLEER, per germline. CDR3 length equals 15 residues.

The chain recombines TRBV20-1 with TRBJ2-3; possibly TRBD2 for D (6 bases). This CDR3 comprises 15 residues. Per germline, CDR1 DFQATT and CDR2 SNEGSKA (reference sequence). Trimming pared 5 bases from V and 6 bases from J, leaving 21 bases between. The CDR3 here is CSARSGGAPQDTQYF. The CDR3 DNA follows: TGCAGTGCTCGATCCGGCGGGGCCCCCCAGGATACGCAGTATTTT.

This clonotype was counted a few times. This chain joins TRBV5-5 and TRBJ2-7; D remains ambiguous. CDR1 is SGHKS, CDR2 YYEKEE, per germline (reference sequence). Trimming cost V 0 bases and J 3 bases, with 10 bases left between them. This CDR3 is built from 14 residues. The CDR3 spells CASSLGSLNYEQYF. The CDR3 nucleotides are TGTGCCAGCAGCTTGGGATCGTTGAACTACGAGCAGTACTTC.

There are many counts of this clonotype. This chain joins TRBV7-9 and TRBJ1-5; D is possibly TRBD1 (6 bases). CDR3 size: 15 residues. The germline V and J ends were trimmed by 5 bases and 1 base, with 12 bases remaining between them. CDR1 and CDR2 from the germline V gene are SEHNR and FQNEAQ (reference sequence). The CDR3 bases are TGTGCCAGCAGCGAGATGGGACACAGCAATCAGCCCCAGCATTTT. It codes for CASSEMGHSNQPQHF.

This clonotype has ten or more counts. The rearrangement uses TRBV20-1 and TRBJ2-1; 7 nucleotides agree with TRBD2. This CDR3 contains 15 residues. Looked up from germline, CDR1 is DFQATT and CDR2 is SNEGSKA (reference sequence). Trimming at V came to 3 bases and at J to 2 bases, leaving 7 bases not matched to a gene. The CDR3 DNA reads TGCAGTGCTAGGGCGAGTGGGAGGGCCTACAATGAGCAGTTCTTC. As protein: CSARASGRAYNEQFF.

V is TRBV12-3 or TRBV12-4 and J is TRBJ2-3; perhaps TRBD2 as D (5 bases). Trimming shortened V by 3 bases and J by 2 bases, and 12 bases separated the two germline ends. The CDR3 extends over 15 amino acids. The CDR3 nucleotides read TGTGCCAGCAGTTTTACGGGGATTGACACAGATACGCAGTATTTT. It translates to CASSFTGIDTDTQYF.

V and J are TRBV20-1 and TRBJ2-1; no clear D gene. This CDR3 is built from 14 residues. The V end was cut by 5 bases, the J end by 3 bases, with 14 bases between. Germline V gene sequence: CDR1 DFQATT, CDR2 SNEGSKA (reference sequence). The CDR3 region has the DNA TGCAGTGCTGTTAGGCGGTGGGACTACAATGAGCAGTTCTTC. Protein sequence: CSAVRRWDYNEQFF.

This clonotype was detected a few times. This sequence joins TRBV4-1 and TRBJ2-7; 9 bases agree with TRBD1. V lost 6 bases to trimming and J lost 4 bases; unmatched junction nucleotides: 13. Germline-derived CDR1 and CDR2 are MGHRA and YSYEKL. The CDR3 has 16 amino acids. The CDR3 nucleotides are TGCGCCAGCAGATTGGGCCCAGGGACAGGGACGTACGAGCAGTACTTC. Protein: CASRLGPGTGTYEQYF.

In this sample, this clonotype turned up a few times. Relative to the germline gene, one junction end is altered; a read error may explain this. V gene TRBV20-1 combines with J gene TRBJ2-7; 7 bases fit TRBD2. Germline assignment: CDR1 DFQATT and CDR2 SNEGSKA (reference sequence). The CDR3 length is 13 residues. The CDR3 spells CSARAGSTYEQYF. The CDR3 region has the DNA TGCAGTGCAAGAGCGGGGTCTACCTACGAGCAGTACTTC.

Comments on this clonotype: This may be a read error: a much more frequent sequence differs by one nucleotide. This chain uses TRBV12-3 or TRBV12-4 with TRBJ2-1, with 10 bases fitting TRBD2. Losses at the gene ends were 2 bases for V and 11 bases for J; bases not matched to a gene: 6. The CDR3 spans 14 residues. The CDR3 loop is CASSLSGGGNKQFF. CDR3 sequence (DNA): TGTGCCAGCAGTTTAAGCGGGGGGGGGAATAAGCAGTTCTTC.

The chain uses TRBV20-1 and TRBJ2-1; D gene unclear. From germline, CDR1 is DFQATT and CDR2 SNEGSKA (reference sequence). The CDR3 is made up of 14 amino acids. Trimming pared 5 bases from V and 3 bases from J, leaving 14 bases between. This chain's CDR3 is CSALLPDRYNEQFF. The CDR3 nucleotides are TGCAGTGCTCTACTTCCAGATCGCTACAATGAGCAGTTCTTC.

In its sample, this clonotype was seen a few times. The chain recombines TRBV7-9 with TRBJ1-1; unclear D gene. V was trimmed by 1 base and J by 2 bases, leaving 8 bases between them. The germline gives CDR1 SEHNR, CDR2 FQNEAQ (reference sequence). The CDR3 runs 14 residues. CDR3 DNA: TGTGCCAGCAGCTTAGACTCTCGTAACACTGAAGCTTTCTTT. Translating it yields CASSLDSRNTEAFF.

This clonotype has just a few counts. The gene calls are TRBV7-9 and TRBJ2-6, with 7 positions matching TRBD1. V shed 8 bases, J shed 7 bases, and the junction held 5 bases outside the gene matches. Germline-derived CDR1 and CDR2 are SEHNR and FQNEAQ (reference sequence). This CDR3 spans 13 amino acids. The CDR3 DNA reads TGTGCCAGCTTGACAGGGAACGCCAACGTCCTGACTTTC. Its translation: CASLTGNANVLTF.

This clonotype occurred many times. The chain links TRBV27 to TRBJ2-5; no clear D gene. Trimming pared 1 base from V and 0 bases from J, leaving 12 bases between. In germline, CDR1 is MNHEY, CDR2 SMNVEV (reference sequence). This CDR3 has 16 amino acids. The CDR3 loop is CASSLLGDSNQETQYF. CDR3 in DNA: TGTGCCAGCAGTTTATTAGGTGACTCGAACCAAGAGACCCAGTACTTC.

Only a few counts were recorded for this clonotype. The CDR3 spells CASSVGVSSYNEQFF. The CDR3 region has the DNA TGTGCCAGCAGTGTAGGGGTTAGCTCCTACAATGAGCAGTTCTTC. The chain has TRBV2 and TRBJ2-1; D perhaps matches TRBD1 (5 bases). CDR1 is SNHLY and CDR2 is FYNNEI in the germline V gene. The V end was cut by 4 bases, the J end by 0 bases, with 10 bases between. The CDR3 sequence is 15 residues long.

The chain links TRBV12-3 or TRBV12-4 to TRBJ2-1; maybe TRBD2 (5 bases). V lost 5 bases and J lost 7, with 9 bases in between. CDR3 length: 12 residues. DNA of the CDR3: TGTGCCAGCAGTGACCCGGGAAATGAGCAGTTCTTC. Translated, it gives CASSDPGNEQFF.

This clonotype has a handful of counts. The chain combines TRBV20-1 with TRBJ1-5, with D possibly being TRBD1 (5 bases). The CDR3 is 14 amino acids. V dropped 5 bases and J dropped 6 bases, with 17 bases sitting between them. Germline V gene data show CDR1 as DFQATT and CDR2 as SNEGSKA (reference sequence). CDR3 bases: TGCAGTGCTGCGACCGGGACCCAAATTCAGCCCCAGCATTTT. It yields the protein CSAATGTQIQPQHF.